The sequence of this T cell receptor beta chain was determined in a study of PD-L1 blockade in urothelial cancer. Study overall: Anywhere from 0 to 3 prior chemotherapy regimens had been received by patients. Each blood sample yielded a median of approximately 140,000 T cells.

Trimming took off 0 bases at V and 10 bases at J, with 13 bases between the two ends. The CDR3 loop spans 15 amino acids. Germline-derived CDR1 and CDR2 are MNHNS and SASEGT. Patients' cancers were locally advanced or metastatic urothelial carcinomas. Clones were read by immunoSEQ multiplex PCR, and TCRdb kept only the in-frame ones, dropping some. The table lists 29,000 or so clones, roughly 86% of them singletons. Specimen: PBMCs, collected around atezolizumab (anti-PD-L1) treatment. The chain uses TRBV6-1 and TRBJ1-6; TRBD1 might be the D (6 bases). The TCR sequence derives from a middle-aged man with urothelial cancer. CDR3 in DNA: TGTGCCAGCAGTGAAGCGCAGGGGCAGGGATCACCCCTCCACTTT. Encoded protein: CASSEAQGQGSPLHF.